The 18 T cell receptor beta chains reported below all come from one sample, sequenced in a study of radiotherapy plus CTLA-4 blockade in lung cancer. The assay was immunoSEQ multiplex PCR, and TCRdb's table has in-frame clones only and misses some. The sample has more than 95,000 clones; approximately 75% are singletons. The starting material was peripheral blood, obtained from a patient treated with radiotherapy plus ipilimumab. Source of these receptors: a human donor with non-small cell lung cancer who had a partial response to radiotherapy plus ipilimumab. Some clones in this sample may be carry-over from other donors' samples.

This chain links TRBV11-3 with TRBJ2-7, with 8 positions matching TRBD2. Germline values: CDR1 SGHNT, CDR2 YENEEA. CDR3 length: 13 residues. V lost 5 bases and J lost 7; bases outside the gene matches: 7. In DNA form, the CDR3 reads TGTGCCAGCAGCCCCATCCGGGGGGGAGAGCAGTACTTC. The encoded protein is CASSPIRGGEQYF.

The chain couples TRBV6-5 to TRBJ2-5; 8 nucleotides line up with TRBD2. The J call may be incorrect, as the DNA end agrees better with TRBJ2-7. The germline V gene has CDR1 MNHEY and CDR2 SVGAGI. This CDR3 comprises 14 residues. In DNA form, the CDR3 reads TGTGCCAGCAGTCCCCGGACTAGCCCCTACGAGCAGTACTTC. Amino acid sequence: CASSPRTSPYEQYF.

The rearrangement joins TRBV29-1 to TRBJ2-3, with TRBD1 matching 7 bases. This CDR3 is 13 amino acids long. Trimming took 5 bases from V and 1 from J; bases not matched to a gene: 3. The germline CDR1 and CDR2 sequences are SQVTM and ANQGSEA. Written as DNA, the CDR3 is TGCAGCGTTTCGCAGGGGGGCACAGATACGCAGTATTTT. The encoded protein is CSVSQGGTDTQYF.

The rearrangement links TRBV2 to TRBJ1-5; TRBD1 aligns across 9 bases. Trimming took 3 bases from V and 7 from J; bases not matched to a gene: 4. The CDR3 length is 14 residues. Germline CDR1 is SNHLY and CDR2 is FYNNEI. The CDR3 here is CASSDRDRVQPQHF. CDR3 coding DNA: TGTGCCAGCAGTGACCGGGACAGGGTACAGCCCCAGCATTTT.

CDR3 nucleotide sequence: TGTGCCAGCAGTTCCCCCCCAGGGAACTATGGCTACACCTTC. It specifies CASSSPPGNYGYTF. This chain links TRBV28 with TRBJ1-2; a weak D match, TRBD1 (5 bases). Germline CDR1 reads MDHEN; CDR2 reads SYDVKM. The V end was cut by 4 bases, the J end by 2 bases, with 11 bases between. The CDR3 runs to 14 residues.

This clone was seen more than once but under ten times. The genes are TRBV18 and TRBJ2-5, with a tentative D call TRBD2 (5 bases). With the DNA end fitting TRBJ2-7 better, the J assignment may be wrong. This CDR3 contains 12 residues. Germline-derived CDR1 and CDR2 are KGHSH and LQKENI. In nucleotides, the CDR3 is TGTGCCAGCTCACCGGAGGCTTACGAGCAGTACTTC. Translation gives CASSPEAYEQYF.

This clone has more than one count but fewer than ten. This sequence joins TRBV5-5 and TRBJ2-3; tentatively, D is TRBD1 (5 bases). CDR1 and CDR2 (germline): SGHKS, YYEKEE (reference sequence). This CDR3 is built from 15 residues. Trimming cost V 4 bases and J 0 bases, with 12 bases left between them. CDR3 sequence (DNA): TGTGCCAGCAGCCAAGCGACAGTAAGCACAGATACGCAGTATTTT. It translates to CASSQATVSTDTQYF.

This clone was recorded a few times. The rearrangement joins TRBV28 to TRBJ2-3; TRBD2 aligns across 10 bases. This CDR3 has 16 amino acids. Germline-derived CDR1 and CDR2 are MDHEN and SYDVKM. Trimming removed 3 bases from V and 6 bases from J; junction bases left unmatched: 9. CDR3 loop: CASSFRLAGVGDTQYF. The CDR3 nucleotides are TGTGCCAGCAGTTTTCGGCTAGCGGGGGTGGGTGATACGCAGTATTTT.

In nucleotides, the CDR3 is TGTGCCAGCAGCTTATCTAGCGGGGGGGCTACATACAATGAGCAGTTCTTC. It codes for CASSLSSGGATYNEQFF. The chain recombines TRBV7-3 with TRBJ2-1; 12 positions match TRBD2. Germline CDR1 and CDR2: SGHTA and FQGTGA. Germline trimming cut 2 bases from V and 4 bases from J; bases unmatched to any gene: 6. The CDR3 is 17 residues long.

Relative to its sample, this clone is large. The CDR3 sequence is CASSLVGTGNTIYF. The CDR3 DNA follows: TGTGCCAGCAGCTTGGTAGGGACAGGAAACACCATATATTTT. This sequence joins TRBV5-4 and TRBJ1-3; D may be TRBD1 (6 bases). Germline CDR1 and CDR2: SGHNT and YYREEE (reference sequence). The CDR3 runs 14 residues. The V end was cut by 0 bases, the J end by 4 bases, with 8 bases between.

The rearrangement joins TRBV5-1 to TRBJ2-1; D gene unclear. The CDR3 spans 15 residues. Germline-derived CDR1 and CDR2 are SGHRS and YFSETQ. Trimming stripped 0 bases from V and 3 bases from J, with 10 bases between. CDR3: CASSLALVSYNEQFF. DNA for the CDR3: TGCGCCAGCAGCTTGGCTCTGGTCAGCTACAATGAGCAGTTCTTC.

This chain joins TRBV18 and TRBJ1-1; D is unclear. V lost 3 bases, J lost 0 bases, and 11 bases lay in between. Germline values: CDR1 KGHSH, CDR2 LQKENI. The CDR3 spans 15 residues. CDR3 DNA sequence: TGTGCCAGCTCACCTCAGGCCCGGATGAACACTGAAGCTTTCTTT. Residues: CASSPQARMNTEAFF.

This chain connects TRBV28 to TRBJ1-5, with a weak D call TRBD1 (6 bases). Germline loops: CDR1 MDHEN, CDR2 SYDVKM. The CDR3 is 14 residues long. The V gene lost 3 bases and the J gene lost 9 bases, with 15 bases spanning the gap. CDR3 bases: TGTGCCAGCAGTTTGGGGGGGGCGGGGAGGCCCCAGCATTTT. Its translation: CASSLGGAGRPQHF.

The chain joins TRBV18 to TRBJ2-7; D is ambiguous. CDR3 length equals 13 residues. Trimming shortened V by 4 bases and J by 2 bases, and 9 bases separated the two germline ends. Germline CDR1 and CDR2: KGHSH and LQKENI. The CDR3 protein is CASSRQAAYEQYF. For the CDR3, the DNA is TGTGCCAGCTCACGTCAGGCCGCCTACGAGCAGTACTTC. Variable domain in full (rest from reference TRBV18 and TRBJ2-7): NAGVMQNPRHLVRRRGQEARLRCSPMKGHSHVYWYRQLPEEGLKFMVYLQKENIIDESGMPKERFSAEFPKEGPSILRIQQVVRGDSAAYFCASSRQAAYEQYFGPGTRLTVT.

In this sample, this clone turned up a few times. The chain combines TRBV6-1 with TRBJ2-7, with 7 nucleotides matching TRBD1. Germline V gene lookup returns CDR1 MNHNS and CDR2 SASEGT. The CDR3 has 14 residues. Trimming at V came to 7 bases and at J to 3 bases, leaving 9 bases not matched to a gene. CDR3 amino acids: CASTPGTVFYEQYF. Here the CDR3 DNA reads TGTGCCAGCACCCCCGGGACAGTCTTCTACGAGCAGTACTTC.

As to this clone: Mismatch with germline at one junction end may stem from a read error. The chain uses TRBV5-4 and TRBJ2-7, with 8 positions matching TRBD2. Germline V gene lookup returns CDR1 SGHNT and CDR2 YYREEE (reference sequence). The CDR3 sequence is 16 residues long. The CDR3, as DNA: TGTGCCAGCAGCGGACCCGGGGGACTAGTCGGACCTAAACAGAGCTTC. As protein: CASSGPGGLVGPKQSF.

The chain couples TRBV19 to TRBJ2-1; TRBD1 matches 9 bases. The CDR3 is 15 residues long. CDR1 and CDR2 from the germline V gene are LNHDA and SQIVND (reference sequence). V shed 6 bases, J shed 5 bases, and the junction held 8 bases outside the gene matches. This CDR3 is CASRRETGGHNEQFF. CDR3 coding DNA: TGTGCCAGTAGGCGGGAGACAGGGGGTCACAATGAGCAGTTCTTC. The full variable domain, with the rest looked up from reference TRBV19 and TRBJ2-1, is DGGITQSPKYLFRKEGQNVTLSCEQNLNHDAMYWYRQDPGQGLRLIYYSQIVNDFQKGDIAEGYSVSREKKESFPLTVTSAQKNPTAFYLCASRRETGGHNEQFFGPGTRLTVL.

This rearrangement joins TRBV5-1 to TRBJ2-5; TRBD1 aligns across 8 bases. The trim removed 4 bases at V and 5 bases at J, leaving 10 bases unmatched. The CDR3 is 15 residues long. Looked up from germline, CDR1 is SGHRS and CDR2 is YFSETQ. The CDR3 DNA reads as TGCGCCAGCAGCCCCGGCGCAGGGGGCAAGGAGACCCAGTACTTC. As protein: CASSPGAGGKETQYF.